The clone carrying this T cell receptor beta chain was seen ten or more times. CDR3 length equals 16 residues. Germline CDR1 SEHNR, CDR2 FQNEAQ (reference sequence). Trimming left V 2 bases short and J 3 bases short, with 11 bases between. RNA served as the template for amplifying TCR beta CDR3 regions. RT-PCR was first run with HTBI primers, then multiplex PCR in a second round. TCRdb used MiXCR to reprocess the multiplex PCR reads, holding one entry per CDR3 protein. Among a few hundred thousand distinct CDR3 sequences listed, approximately 21% were seen once. This sample is drawn from a study of Graves' ophthalmopathy and Graves' hyperthyroidism. The PBMCs used were ones drawn from about 9.7 ml of fresh peripheral blood.

The sequence derives from a woman between 18 and 29 years old with stable Graves' hyperthyroidism. Sequencing was carried out using peripheral blood. The chain has TRBV7-9 and TRBJ1-6; unclear D gene. The chain's CDR3 is CASSLNVGYYNSPLHF. CDR3 sequence (DNA): TGTGCCAGCAGCTTAAACGTGGGGTACTATAATTCACCCCTCCACTTT.